This TCR beta chain was sequenced during a study of shared clonotypes between healthy human individuals. Assay: immunoSEQ multiplex PCR; the TCRdb copy retains only in-frame clones and omits some. Of about a million clones listed, 65% to 80% are singletons. For this clone: Antigen: not known.

Findings of the study overall: Naive subsets, compared against memory subsets, generally had larger estimated richness values. In the sorted subsets, rarefaction showed sequencing was incomplete despite large depth.

CDR1 SGHRS and CDR2 YFSETQ come from the germline V gene. The CDR3 totals 13 residues. Trimming shortened V by 7 bases and J by 5 bases, and 13 bases separated the two germline ends. The chain recombines TRBV5-1 with TRBJ1-5; D perhaps matches TRBD1 (5 bases). This sequence originates from a man aged 18-30 years in good health. Sequenced material: memory CD4+ T cells sorted from blood. Indicated subset: CD45RA-negative fraction. In DNA form, the CDR3 reads TGCGCCAGCTCCCCGGGGGGGGATCAGCCCCAGCATTTT. This codes for CASSPGGDQPQHF. The full variable domain, in which reference TRBV5-1 and TRBJ1-5 provide the parts outside the CDR3, is KAGVTQTPRYLIKTRGQQVTLSCSPISGHRSVSWYQQTPGQGLQFLFEYFSETQRNKGNFPGRFSGRQFSNSRSEMNVSTLELGDSALYLCASSPGGDQPQHFGDGTRLSIL.